A selection of T cell receptor beta chains follows, all from one sample in a study of blood T cell repertoires in COVID-19. Assay: immunoSEQ multiplex PCR; the TCRdb copy retains only in-frame clones and omits some. The repertoire holds around 240,000 clones, with about 82% as singletons. The sample taken for sequencing was PBMCs or T cells enriched from blood (not recorded which). The receptors were sampled from a woman between 45 and 60 years old who had recovered from COVID-19. Each CDR3 is given with its conserved first and last residue. D genes are given only for firm matches. Expanded clones get a size class; other rows say once, few or many, or leave the size out.

v_gene	len	d_gene	j_gene	abundance	CDR3nt	CDR3aa
TRBV7-9	19	TRBD2	TRBJ2-5	.	TGTGCCAGCAGCGCACTAGCGGGGGAGGCTCTGGGGTACCAAGAGACCCAGTACTTC	CASSALAGEALGYQETQYF
TRBV3-1/TRBV3-2	15	.	TRBJ2-2	.	TGTGCCAGCAGCCCCAGTTACCTGAACACCGGGGAGCTGTTTTTT	CASSPSYLNTGELFF
TRBV27	14	TRBD1	TRBJ2-1	.	TGTGCCAGCATCGGACAGGGGATGTACAATGAGCAGTTCTTC	CASIGQGMYNEQFF
TRBV4-3	13	.	TRBJ2-1	.	TGCGCCAGCAGCCAAAGACAGTACAATGAGCAGTTCTTC	CASSQRQYNEQFF
TRBV27	16	TRBD1	TRBJ2-2	.	TGTGCCAGCAGTTCAGCCGGGACAGGGGGCTCCGGGGAGCTGTTTTTT	CASSSAGTGGSGELFF
TRBV5-1	14	.	TRBJ1-3	.	TGCGCCAGCAGGAGCGAGGTCTCTGGAAACACCATATATTTT	CASRSEVSGNTIYF
TRBV28	17	.	TRBJ1-4	.	TGTGCCAGCAGTTTATTTGTCGGGGGTGCAACTAATGAAAAACTGTTTTTT	CASSLFVGGATNEKLFF
TRBV30	13	TRBD1	TRBJ1-2	.	TGTGCCTGGTTCGGGACAGGGGACTATGGCTACACCTTC	CAWFGTGDYGYTF
TRBV6-5	15	.	TRBJ2-7	.	TGTGCCAGCAAACCCACAGACCTAAACACCTACGAGCAGTACTTC	CASKPTDLNTYEQYF
TRBV4-3	18	TRBD2	TRBJ2-1	.	TGCGCCAGCAGCCTCAACCCGGTCGGACTAGCGGGGTCCTATGAGCAGTTCTTC	CASSLNPVGLAGSYEQFF
TRBV6-2/TRBV6-3	14	TRBD2	TRBJ2-7	.	TGTGCCAGCAGTTGGACTAGCGTATTCTACGAGCAGTACTTC	CASSWTSVFYEQYF
TRBV19	17	.	TRBJ1-2	.	TGTGCCAGTAGTAATTCCGCTCCCTCGGGGATTTTATATGGCTACACCTTC	CASSNSAPSGILYGYTF
TRBV7-6	15	.	TRBJ1-4	.	TGTGCCAGCAGCTACGAACCGGTAGCTAATGAAAAACTGTTTTTT	CASSYEPVANEKLFF
TRBV19	15	TRBD2	TRBJ2-2	.	TGTGCCAGTAGGCGAGGCGGGAGTTTGATCGGGGAGCTGTTTTTT	CASRRGGSLIGELFF
TRBV12-3/TRBV12-4	13	TRBD1	TRBJ1-2	.	TGTGCCTCGTCGCCGGGACAGGGTAGAGGCTACACCTTC	CASSPGQGRGYTF
TRBV9	16	TRBD1	TRBJ2-1	.	TGTGCCAGCAGCGTTCATACCGGGACAGGGATCGATGAGCAGTTCTTC	CASSVHTGTGIDEQFF
TRBV2	15	TRBD2	TRBJ2-2	.	TGTGCCAGCAGTGCCGGGCTAGCGGACACCGGGGAGCTGTTTTTT	CASSAGLADTGELFF
TRBV24-1	13	.	TRBJ1-2	.	TGTGCCACCAGTGACCGTACAGGGAGAGGCTACACCTTC	CATSDRTGRGYTF
TRBV9	15	.	TRBJ1-2	.	TGTGCCAGCAGCGTAGGAGAGGGATTTGACTATGGCTACACCTTC	CASSVGEGFDYGYTF
TRBV6-5	12	TRBD1	TRBJ1-2	.	TGTGCCAGCACACAGGGGTCTTATGGCTACACCTTC	CASTQGSYGYTF
TRBV19	15	TRBD1	TRBJ1-1	once	TGTGCCAGTGCCGGGACAGCTGGGAGGAGCACTGAAGCTTTCTTT	CASAGTAGRSTEAFF
TRBV6-5	15	.	TRBJ1-1	.	TGTGCCAGCAGCCGCAAGCAGGGAGGGACCACTGAAGCTTTCTTT	CASSRKQGGTTEAFF
TRBV18	15	.	TRBJ1-1	.	TGTGCCAGCTCGTCTACCAATGGACAGCCCGCTGAAGCTTTCTTT	CASSSTNGQPAEAFF
TRBV2	16	.	TRBJ1-6	.	TGTGCCAGCAGCAGACTAGAAAGCTCCTATAATTCACCCCTCCACTTT	CASSRLESSYNSPLHF
TRBV11-3	14	.	TRBJ1-2	.	TGTGCCAGCAGCCGGGAGGGACAACCTTATGGCTACACCTTC	CASSREGQPYGYTF
TRBV5-1	14	TRBD1	TRBJ2-1	.	TGCGCCAGCAGCTGGGGGGGACAGGGAACTGAGCAGTTCTTC	CASSWGGQGTEQFF
TRBV24-1	16	TRBD1	TRBJ2-1	.	TGTGCCACCAGTGGCGCCGGGACAGGGGATGGTGGTGAGCAGTTCTTC	CATSGAGTGDGGEQFF
TRBV10-3	15	.	TRBJ1-5	.	TGTGCCATCAGTGAGGTTGGGACAAGCAATCAGCCCCAGCATTTT	CAISEVGTSNQPQHF
TRBV28	18	.	TRBJ2-6	.	TGTGCCAGCAGTAACCGGGACATACGCCCGGGCGGGGCCAACGTCCTGACTTTC	CASSNRDIRPGGANVLTF
TRBV5-1	13	.	TRBJ1-2	.	TGCGCCAGCAGCCAGACACGTCCGGATGGCTACACCTTC	CASSQTRPDGYTF
TRBV27	12	.	TRBJ1-5	.	TGTGCCAGCAGTTTCGTGAATCAGCCCCAGCATTTT	CASSFVNQPQHF
TRBV7-9	14	.	TRBJ2-5	.	TGTGCCAGCAGCCCTACCGGGAGAGAAGAGACCCAGTACTTC	CASSPTGREETQYF
TRBV28	18	TRBD2	TRBJ2-5	.	TGTGCCAGCAGTTTCTATCTTTCTAGCGGGAGGGCGGGGGAGACCCAGTACTTC	CASSFYLSSGRAGETQYF
TRBV7-6	15	.	TRBJ1-6	.	TGTGCCAGCAGCTTTAATGCGAACCTCAATTCACCCCTCCACTTT	CASSFNANLNSPLHF
TRBV6-1	18	TRBD1	TRBJ2-6	.	TGTGCCAGCAGTGAAGTCCCGGGACAGGGTTTTGGGGCCAACGTCCTGACTTTC	CASSEVPGQGFGANVLTF
TRBV7-6	14	.	TRBJ2-7	.	TGTGCCAGCAGCTCGCAGGGTCCACCCTACGAGCAGTACTTC	CASSSQGPPYEQYF
TRBV29-1	14	TRBD1	TRBJ1-2	.	TGCAGCGTATGGACAGGGGGCGCTAACTATGGCTACACCTTC	CSVWTGGANYGYTF
TRBV5-5	14	.	TRBJ1-2	.	TGTGCCAGCAGCTTGCCGGGGACTAACTATGGCTACACCTTC	CASSLPGTNYGYTF
TRBV6-5	15	.	TRBJ1-5	.	TGTGCCAGCAGTTACTATCAGGGAATGGGTCAGCCCCAGCATTTT	CASSYYQGMGQPQHF
TRBV4-1	14	.	TRBJ1-2	.	TGCGCCAGCAGCCCTCAGTTAACTAACTATGGCTACACCTTC	CASSPQLTNYGYTF
TRBV6-1	13	.	TRBJ1-1	.	TGTGCCAGCAGTGAAACAGTTAACACTGAAGCTTTCTTT	CASSETVNTEAFF
TRBV5-6	14	TRBD1	TRBJ2-7	.	TGTGCCAGCAGCCAGGGGGTGACAGCCTACGAGCAGTACTTC	CASSQGVTAYEQYF
TRBV5-4	15	TRBD1	TRBJ1-1	.	TGTGCCAGCAACGGACAGGGGTATGTAAGCACTGAAGCTTTCTTT	CASNGQGYVSTEAFF
TRBV19	13	.	TRBJ1-1	.	TGTGCCAGTACCAAAGCCAGGTACACTGAAGCTTTCTTT	CASTKARYTEAFF
TRBV7-9	15	TRBD1	TRBJ1-1	.	TGTGCCAGCAGCTTAACTGCAGGGGGCAACACTGAAGCTTTCTTT	CASSLTAGGNTEAFF
TRBV6-5	13	.	TRBJ2-7	.	TGTGCCAGCAGTTTCGGACATACCTACGAGCAGTACTTC	CASSFGHTYEQYF
TRBV4-2	15	TRBD2	TRBJ2-7	few	TGTGCCAGCAGCCCGGGGACTAGCAGCTCCTACGAGCAGTACTTC	CASSPGTSSSYEQYF
TRBV6-2/TRBV6-3	16	TRBD2	TRBJ2-3	.	TGTGCCAGCAGCCCCGGGAGGGAGGGCCGCCCAGATACGCAGTATTTT	CASSPGREGRPDTQYF
TRBV18	15	.	TRBJ1-3	.	TGTGCCAGCTCAGGGGAGAAAACCTCTGGAAACACCATATATTTT	CASSGEKTSGNTIYF
TRBV27	12	TRBD1	TRBJ1-2	.	TGTGCCAGCGGGAACAGGGGCTATGGCTACACCTTC	CASGNRGYGYTF
TRBV5-4	15	.	TRBJ1-2	once	TGTGCCAGCAGCTTGAGCGCGGGGGGGCGCCTCGGCTACACCTTC	CASSLSAGGRLGYTF
TRBV18	13	.	TRBJ2-5	.	TGTGCCAGCGTTCAGGGGTTAGGAGAGACCCAGTACTTC	CASVQGLGETQYF
TRBV29-1	15	TRBD2	TRBJ2-3	.	TGCAGCGTGGGACTAGCGGGAAAAAGCACAGATACGCAGTATTTT	CSVGLAGKSTDTQYF
TRBV9	15	.	TRBJ1-3	.	TGTGCCAGCTCTGGGGCTTCGCACTCTGGAAACACCATATATTTT	CASSGASHSGNTIYF
TRBV7-9	13	TRBD1	TRBJ1-2	.	TGTGCCAGCAGCGCTTTACAGGGGTACGGCTACACCTTC	CASSALQGYGYTF